The clone carrying this T cell receptor beta chain occurred many times. Its antigen is unknown. The source of the sample is a study of response to subunit inactivated influenza vaccine. General study results and limits: Authors suggested seasonal influenza vaccinations each recruit few new T cells.

TCRdb re-called the RT-PCR reads with MiXCR, one entry per CDR3 protein. The sample carries some 200,000 distinct CDR3 sequences, approximately 12% recorded once. J lost 6 bases, V lost 2 bases, and 5 bases had no gene match. The CDR3 sequence is 15 residues long. Another study also made use of these data, one on T cells expressing NK-cell markers. As that report states: It was by 5'RACE template switching with UMIs that TCR beta cDNA was made.

The sequence came from a man aged 45-60 years who received an inactivated influenza vaccine. Sequenced material: CD8+ T cells sorted from PBMCs, taken approximately 13 days after vaccination. The V call is TRBV12-3 or TRBV12-4, the J call TRBJ2-1; the match to TRBD1 covers 9 bases. CDR3 amino acids: CASSLTGGLGNEQFF. Here the CDR3 DNA reads TGTGCCAGCAGTTTAACAGGGGGCCTAGGCAATGAGCAGTTCTTC.